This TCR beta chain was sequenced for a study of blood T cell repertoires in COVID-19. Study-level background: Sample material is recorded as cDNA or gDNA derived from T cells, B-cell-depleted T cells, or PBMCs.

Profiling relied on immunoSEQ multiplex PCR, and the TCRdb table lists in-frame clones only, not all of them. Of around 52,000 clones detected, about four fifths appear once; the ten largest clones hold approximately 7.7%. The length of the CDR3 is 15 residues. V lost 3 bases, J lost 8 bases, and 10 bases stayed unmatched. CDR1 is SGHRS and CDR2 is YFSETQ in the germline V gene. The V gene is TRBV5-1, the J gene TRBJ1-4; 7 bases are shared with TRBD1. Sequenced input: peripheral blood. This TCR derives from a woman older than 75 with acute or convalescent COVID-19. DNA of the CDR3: TGCGCCAGCAGCTCCTTGACAGGGATTGGGGAAAAACTGTTTTTT. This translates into CASSSLTGIGEKLFF.